Presented here are 3 T cell receptor beta chains from one specimen sequenced in a study of OX40 agonist ivuxolimab in advanced cancers. Clones were read by immunoSEQ multiplex PCR, and TCRdb kept only the in-frame ones, dropping some. Of approximately 12,000 clones listed, around 90% are singletons. This specimen was CD4+ or CD8+ T cells sorted from blood, taken in a trial of the OX40 agonist ivuxolimab. The receptors come from an adult with an advanced solid tumor such as melanoma, head and neck, liver or kidney cancer.

This clone has just one count. The chain employs TRBV7-3 and TRBJ2-2; TRBD1 agrees at 9 bases. Per the germline V gene, CDR1 is SGHTA and CDR2 is FQGTGA. Unmatched junction bases numbered 9, after V lost 5 bases and J lost 8 bases. This CDR3 region has 15 residues. DNA of the CDR3: TGTGCCAGCAGCCTTCCGGGACAGGGATTGGGGGAGCTGTTTTTT. Translating gives CASSLPGQGLGELFF.

The chain's CDR3 is CASSQEAPIPGAYGYTF. The CDR3 nucleotides are TGTGCCAGCAGCCAAGAGGCGCCCATCCCGGGTGCCTATGGCTACACCTTC. V and J are TRBV4-2 and TRBJ1-2; D is unclear. The V end was cut by 0 bases, the J end by 4 bases, with 18 bases between. This CDR3 comprises 17 residues. Germline lookup yields CDR1 LGHNA and CDR2 YNFKEQ.

This chain joins TRBV11-1 and TRBJ2-5; 9 positions match TRBD2. V lost 5 bases to trimming and J lost 1 base; unmatched junction nucleotides: 8. Germline V gives CDR1 SGHAT, CDR2 FQDESV (reference sequence). CDR3 length: 16 residues. In DNA form, the CDR3 reads TGTGCCAGCAGCCAGACTAGCGGTACTTTCCAAGAGACCCAGTACTTC. It is translated as CASSQTSGTFQETQYF.